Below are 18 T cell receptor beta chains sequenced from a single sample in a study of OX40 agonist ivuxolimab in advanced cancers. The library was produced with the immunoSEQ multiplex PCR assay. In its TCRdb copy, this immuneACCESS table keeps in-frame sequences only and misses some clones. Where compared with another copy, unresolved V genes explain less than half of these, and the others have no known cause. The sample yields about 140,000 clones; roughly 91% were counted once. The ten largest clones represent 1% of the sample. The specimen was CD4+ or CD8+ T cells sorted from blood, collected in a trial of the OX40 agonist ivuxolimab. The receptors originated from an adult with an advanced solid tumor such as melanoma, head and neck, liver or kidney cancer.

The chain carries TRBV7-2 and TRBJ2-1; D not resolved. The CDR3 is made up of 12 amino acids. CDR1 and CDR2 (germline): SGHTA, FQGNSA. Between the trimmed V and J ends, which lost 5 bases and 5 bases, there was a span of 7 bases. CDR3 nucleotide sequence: TGTGCCAGCAGCCCGAACGACAATGAGCAGTTCTTC. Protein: CASSPNDNEQFF.

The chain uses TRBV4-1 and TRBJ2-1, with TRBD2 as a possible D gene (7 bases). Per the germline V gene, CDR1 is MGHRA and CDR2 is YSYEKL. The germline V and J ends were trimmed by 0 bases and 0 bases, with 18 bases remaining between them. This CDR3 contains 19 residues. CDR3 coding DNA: TGCGCCAGCAGCCAAGAAGGGGGGGGCGGGGTCAGCTCCTACAATGAGCAGTTCTTC. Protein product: CASSQEGGGGVSSYNEQFF.

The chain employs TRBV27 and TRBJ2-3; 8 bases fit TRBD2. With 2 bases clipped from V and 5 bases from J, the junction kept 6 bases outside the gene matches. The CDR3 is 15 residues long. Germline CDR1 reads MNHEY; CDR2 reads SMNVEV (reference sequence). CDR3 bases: TGTGCCAGCAGTTTAGTCGGGAGGGCCATAGATACGCAGTATTTT. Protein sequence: CASSLVGRAIDTQYF.

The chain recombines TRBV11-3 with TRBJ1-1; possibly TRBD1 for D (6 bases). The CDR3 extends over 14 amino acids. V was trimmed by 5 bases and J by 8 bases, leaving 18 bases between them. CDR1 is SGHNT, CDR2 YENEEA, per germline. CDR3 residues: CASSQPRGREEAFF. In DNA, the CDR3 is TGTGCCAGCAGCCAGCCACGGGGGCGGGAAGAAGCTTTCTTT.

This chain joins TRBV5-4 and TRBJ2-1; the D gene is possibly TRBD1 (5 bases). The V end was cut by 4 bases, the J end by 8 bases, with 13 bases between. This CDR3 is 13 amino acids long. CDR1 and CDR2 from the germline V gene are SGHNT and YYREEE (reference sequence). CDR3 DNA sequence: TGTGCCAGCAGCCCTGAAGAAGGGGATGAGCAGTTCTTC. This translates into CASSPEEGDEQFF. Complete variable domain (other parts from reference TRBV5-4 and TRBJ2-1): ETGVTQSPTHLIKTRGQQVTLRCSSQSGHNTVSWYQQALGQGPQFIFQYYREEENGRGNFPPRFSGLQFPNYSSELNVNALELDDSALYLCASSPEEGDEQFFGPGTRLTVL.

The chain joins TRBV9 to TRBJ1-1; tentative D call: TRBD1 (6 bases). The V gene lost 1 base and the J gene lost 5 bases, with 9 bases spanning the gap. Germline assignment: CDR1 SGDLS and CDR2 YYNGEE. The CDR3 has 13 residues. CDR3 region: CASSVTGQTEAFF. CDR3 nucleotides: TGTGCCAGCAGCGTAACTGGACAGACTGAAGCTTTCTTT.

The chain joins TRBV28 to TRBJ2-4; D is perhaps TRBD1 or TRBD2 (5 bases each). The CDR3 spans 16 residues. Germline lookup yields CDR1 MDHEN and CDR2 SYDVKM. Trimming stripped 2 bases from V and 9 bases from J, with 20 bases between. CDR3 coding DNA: TGTGCCAGCAGTTTAGGGGGTGCAGGCGCTGCTGGCATTCAGTACTTC. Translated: CASSLGGAGAAGIQYF.

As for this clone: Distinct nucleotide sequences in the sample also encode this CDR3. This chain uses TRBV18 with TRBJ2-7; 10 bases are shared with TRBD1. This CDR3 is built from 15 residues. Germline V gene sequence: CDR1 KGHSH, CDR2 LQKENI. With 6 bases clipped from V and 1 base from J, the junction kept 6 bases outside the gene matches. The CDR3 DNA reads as TGTGCCAGCTCGCCGCCGGGACAGGGGTCCTACGAGCAGTACTTC. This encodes CASSPPGQGSYEQYF.

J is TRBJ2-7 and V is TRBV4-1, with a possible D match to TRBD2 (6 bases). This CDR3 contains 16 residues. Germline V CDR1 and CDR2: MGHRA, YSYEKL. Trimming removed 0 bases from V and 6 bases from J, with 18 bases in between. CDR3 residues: CASSQDEGAGRGEQYF. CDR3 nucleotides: TGCGCCAGCAGCCAAGATGAGGGTGCCGGGAGAGGCGAGCAGTACTTC.

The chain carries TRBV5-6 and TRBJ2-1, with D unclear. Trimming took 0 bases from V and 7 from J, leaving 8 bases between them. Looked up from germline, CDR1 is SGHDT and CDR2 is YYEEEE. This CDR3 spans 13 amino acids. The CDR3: CASSLGPANEQFF. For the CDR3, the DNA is TGTGCCAGCAGCTTGGGCCCCGCAAATGAGCAGTTCTTC.

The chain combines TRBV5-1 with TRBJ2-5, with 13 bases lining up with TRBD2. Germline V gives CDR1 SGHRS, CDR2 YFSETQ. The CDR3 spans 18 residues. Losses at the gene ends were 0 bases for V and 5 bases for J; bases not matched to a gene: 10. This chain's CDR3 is CASSLAPTSGGAGETQYF. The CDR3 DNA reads TGCGCCAGCAGCTTGGCCCCTACTAGCGGGGGGGCCGGTGAGACCCAGTACTTC.

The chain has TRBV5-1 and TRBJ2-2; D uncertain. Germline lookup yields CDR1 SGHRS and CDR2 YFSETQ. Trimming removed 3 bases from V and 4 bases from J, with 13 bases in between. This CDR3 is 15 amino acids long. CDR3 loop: CASSSLELGTGELFF. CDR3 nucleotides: TGCGCCAGCAGCTCCCTAGAATTGGGCACCGGGGAGCTGTTTTTT.

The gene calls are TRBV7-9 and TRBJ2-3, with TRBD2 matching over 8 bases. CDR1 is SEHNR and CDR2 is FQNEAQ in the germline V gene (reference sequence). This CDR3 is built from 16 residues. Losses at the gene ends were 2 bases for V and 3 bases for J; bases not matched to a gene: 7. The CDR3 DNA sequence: TGTGCCAGCAGCTTATTCTCGGCTAGCGGGACAGATACGCAGTATTTT. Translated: CASSLFSASGTDTQYF. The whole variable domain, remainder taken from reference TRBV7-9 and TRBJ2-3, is DTGVSQNPRHKITKRGQNVTFRCDPISEHNRLYWYRQTLGQGPEFLTYFQNEAQLEKSRLLSDRFSAERPKGSFSTLEIQRTEQGDSAMYLCASSLFSASGTDTQYFGPGTRLTVL.

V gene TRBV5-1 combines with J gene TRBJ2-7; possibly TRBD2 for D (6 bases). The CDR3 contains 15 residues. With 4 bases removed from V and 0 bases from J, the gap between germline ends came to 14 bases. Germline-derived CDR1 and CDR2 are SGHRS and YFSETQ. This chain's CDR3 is CASSPSGLNSYEQYF. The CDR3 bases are TGCGCCAGCAGCCCCAGCGGGCTAAACTCCTACGAGCAGTACTTC.

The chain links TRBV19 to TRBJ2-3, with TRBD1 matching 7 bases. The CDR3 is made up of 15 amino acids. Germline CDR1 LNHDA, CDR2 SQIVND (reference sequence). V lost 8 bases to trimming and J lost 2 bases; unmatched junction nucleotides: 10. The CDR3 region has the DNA TGTGCCAGTGGCCAAAGACAGGGCCTCACAGATACGCAGTATTTT. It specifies CASGQRQGLTDTQYF.

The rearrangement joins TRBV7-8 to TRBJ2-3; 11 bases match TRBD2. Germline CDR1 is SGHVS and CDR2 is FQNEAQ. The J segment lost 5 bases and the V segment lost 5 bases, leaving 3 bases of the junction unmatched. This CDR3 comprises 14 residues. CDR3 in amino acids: CASSTSGGGDTQYF. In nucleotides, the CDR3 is TGTGCCAGCAGCACTAGCGGGGGAGGAGATACGCAGTATTTT.

The CDR3 DNA is TGTGCCAGCAGCTCGCCGCATCCAGATACGCAGTATTTT. Translated, it gives CASSSPHPDTQYF. This chain connects TRBV7-2 to TRBJ2-3; D is undetermined. The CDR3 loop spans 13 amino acids. From germline, CDR1 is SGHTA and CDR2 FQGNSA. Trimming removed 4 bases at V and 4 bases at J, with 9 bases between.

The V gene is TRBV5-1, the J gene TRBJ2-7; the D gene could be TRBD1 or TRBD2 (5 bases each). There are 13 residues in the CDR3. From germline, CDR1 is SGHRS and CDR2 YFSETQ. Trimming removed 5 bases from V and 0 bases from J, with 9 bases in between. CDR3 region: CASRGDDSYEQYF. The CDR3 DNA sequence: TGCGCCAGCAGGGGGGACGACTCCTACGAGCAGTACTTC.